These 7 T cell receptor beta chains came from one sample sequenced in a study of shared clonotypes between healthy human individuals (dated by TCRdb to 2020 to 2022). Libraries were made using the immunoSEQ multiplex PCR assay. The table comes from immuneACCESS by way of TCRdb, which keeps in-frame sequences with V and J called. Part of the clones is missing from these tables; in studies checked, under half for an unresolved V gene and the rest for unknown reasons. In all, the sample holds 2 million to 2.5 million clones, and more than 90% of those were seen once. The ten largest clones capture about 0.13% of the sample. The specimen sequenced was naive CD4+ T cells sorted from blood. The sample's cell subset or site label, in plain terms: CD45RA+ positively selected. The source of these receptors is a young man in good health.

The rearrangement uses TRBV5-6 and TRBJ2-2; TRBD1 or TRBD2 may be the D gene (5 bases each). The length of the CDR3 is 15 residues. Per germline, CDR1 SGHDT and CDR2 YYEEEE. With 3 bases removed from V and 7 bases from J, the gap between germline ends came to 16 bases. The CDR3 reads CASSSGTGRVGELFF. The CDR3 DNA follows: TGTGCCAGCAGCTCCGGGACGGGCCGGGTCGGGGAGCTGTTTTTT.

The chain joins TRBV28 to TRBJ2-1; tentative D call: TRBD2 (6 bases). V gave up 4 bases and J gave up 6 bases, with 16 bases separating them. Germline CDR1 reads MDHEN; CDR2 reads SYDVKM. This CDR3 comprises 15 residues. The CDR3, as DNA: TGTGCCAGCAGTTCCCCGGGACTGGGGGTCAATGAGCAGTTCTTC. It encodes CASSSPGLGVNEQFF.

V usage is TRBV5-4 and J usage is TRBJ2-7; 8 bases map to TRBD2. The CDR3 runs to 11 residues. Germline V gene sequence: CDR1 SGHNT, CDR2 YYREEE (reference sequence). J was trimmed by 2 bases and V by 9 bases; bases with no gene match: 1. CDR3 sequence (DNA): TGTGCCACCGGGGGGGCCTACGAGCAGTACTTC. Protein sequence: CATGGAYEQYF.

The V call is TRBV2, the J call TRBJ1-1; no clear D gene. Trimming took 0 bases from V and 1 from J, leaving 12 bases between them. In germline, CDR1 is SNHLY, CDR2 FYNNEI. The CDR3 extends over 16 amino acids. CDR3 sequence reads: CASSEASRAGNTEAFF. The CDR3 nucleotides are TGTGCCAGCAGTGAAGCGTCCCGGGCGGGGAACACTGAAGCTTTCTTT.

The V gene is TRBV2, the J gene TRBJ1-1; the D gene is possibly TRBD1 (5 bases). From germline, CDR1 is SNHLY and CDR2 FYNNEI. This CDR3 is 11 amino acids long. Trimming stripped 4 bases from V and 10 bases from J, with 10 bases between. CDR3 coding DNA: TGTGCCAGCAGTGGCCGGGACTTAGCTTTCTTT. This codes for CASSGRDLAFF.

The V call is TRBV28, the J call TRBJ2-7; D gene ambiguous. The germline V gene has CDR1 MDHEN and CDR2 SYDVKM. The CDR3 covers 15 residues. The ends were cut back, 6 bases at V and 4 bases at J, with 19 bases in the middle. Written as DNA, the CDR3 is TGTGCCAGCAGAAAGGGCAGCCTAGATAATTACGAGCAGTACTTC. Its translation: CASRKGSLDNYEQYF.

This clone appeared a single time. The chain employs TRBV7-6 and TRBJ1-6; D ambiguous. The CDR3 runs to 15 residues. V gave up 5 bases and J gave up 3 bases, with 11 bases separating them. Per the germline V gene, CDR1 is SGHVS and CDR2 is FNYEAQ. The CDR3 region has the DNA TGTGCCAGCAGCCTCGTACCGGACTATAATTCACCCCTCCACTTT. Residues: CASSLVPDYNSPLHF.